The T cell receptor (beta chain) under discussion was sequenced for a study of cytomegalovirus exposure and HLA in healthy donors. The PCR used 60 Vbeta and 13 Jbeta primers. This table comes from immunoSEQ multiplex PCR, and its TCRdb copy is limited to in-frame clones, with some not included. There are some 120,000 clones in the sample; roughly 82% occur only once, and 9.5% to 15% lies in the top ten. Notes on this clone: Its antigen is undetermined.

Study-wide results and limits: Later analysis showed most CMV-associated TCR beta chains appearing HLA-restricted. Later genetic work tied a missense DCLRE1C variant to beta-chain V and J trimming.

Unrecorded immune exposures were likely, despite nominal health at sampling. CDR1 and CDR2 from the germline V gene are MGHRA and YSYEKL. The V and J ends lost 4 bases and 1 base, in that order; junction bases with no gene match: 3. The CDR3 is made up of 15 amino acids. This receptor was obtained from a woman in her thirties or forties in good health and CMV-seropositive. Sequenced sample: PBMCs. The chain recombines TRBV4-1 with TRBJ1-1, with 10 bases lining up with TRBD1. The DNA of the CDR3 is TGCGCCAGCAGCCCCCGACAGGGGGCGAACACTGAAGCTTTCTTT. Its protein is CASSPRQGANTEAFF.